A selection of T cell receptor beta chains follows, all from one sample in a study of T cell responses to AZD1222 COVID-19 vaccine. Clones were sequenced by immunoSEQ multiplex PCR, and TCRdb holds only the in-frame ones, with some missing. The sample lists some 98,000 clones, approximately 84% seen once, with more than 13% in the top ten. The sequencing used peripheral blood, collected 28 days after the second AZD1222 dose. These receptors were taken from an adult who received the AZD1222 COVID-19 vaccine. Each CDR3 is given with its conserved first and last residue. The D gene is left open where the match is weak. Only some rows state a clone size, as once, few, many or a class for expanded clones.

v_gene	abundance	d_gene	j_gene	CDR3aa	CDR3nt
TRBV5-4	-	TRBD1	TRBJ1-2	CASSPRTGEGMDYGYTF	TGTGCCAGCAGCCCCCGGACAGGGGAAGGTATGGACTATGGCTACACCTTC
TRBV25-1	-	TRBD2	TRBJ2-7	CASGLAGSYEQYF	TGTGCCAGCGGCTTAGCGGGTTCCTACGAGCAGTACTTC
TRBV15	-	-	TRBJ2-7	CATSVGGHEQYF	TGTGCCACCAGCGTCGGGGGCCACGAGCAGTACTTC
TRBV2	-	-	TRBJ1-1	CASSGGGNTEAFF	TGTGCCAGCAGTGGAGGTGGGAACACTGAAGCTTTCTTT
TRBV7-3	-	-	TRBJ2-1	CASSSLLGQNEQFF	TGTGCCAGCAGCTCGCTCCTTGGACAAAATGAGCAGTTCTTC
TRBV14	-	-	TRBJ1-2	CASRGLGYGYTF	TGTGCCAGCAGGGGGCTTGGCTATGGCTACACCTTC
TRBV6-5	-	TRBD1	TRBJ2-5	CASSRWTGQETQYF	TGTGCCAGCAGCCGATGGACAGGCCAAGAGACCCAGTACTTC
TRBV18	-	-	TRBJ2-7	CASSLVSLGEYEQYF	TGTGCCAGCTCACTTGTCAGTCTGGGAGAATACGAGCAGTACTTC
TRBV25-1	-	TRBD1	TRBJ2-5	CASNEGDRGLQTQYF	TGTGCCAGCAACGAGGGGGATAGGGGGCTACAGACCCAGTACTTC
TRBV27	-	TRBD1	TRBJ1-2	CASSYDRDYGYTF	TGTGCCAGCAGTTACGACAGGGACTATGGCTACACCTTC
TRBV28	-	TRBD2	TRBJ2-3	CASRPSLAGGDTQYF	TGTGCCAGCAGGCCCTCTCTAGCGGGAGGAGATACGCAGTATTTT
TRBV19	-	-	TRBJ1-4	CASSLALGDNEKLFF	TGTGCCAGTAGTCTAGCACTTGGGGACAATGAAAAACTGTTTTTT
TRBV19	-	-	TRBJ1-1	CASSSQGGSVEAFF	TGTGCCAGTAGTTCGCAAGGGGGGTCAGTTGAAGCTTTCTTT
TRBV23-1	-	-	TRBJ1-2	CASSQSGVGRGYTF	TGCGCCAGCAGTCAATCGGGGGTCGGGCGTGGCTACACCTTC
TRBV19	-	TRBD1	TRBJ1-2	CASSNRDRDYGYTF	TGTGCCAGTAGTAACCGGGACAGGGATTATGGCTACACCTTC
TRBV19	-	-	TRBJ1-2	CASSWGRDYGYTF	TGTGCCAGTAGTTGGGGCAGGGACTATGGCTACACCTTC
TRBV2	-	-	TRBJ1-1	CASSESAVDTEAFF	TGTGCCAGCAGTGAATCTGCCGTCGACACTGAAGCTTTCTTT
TRBV28	once	-	TRBJ1-1	CASNPGGNMNTEAFF	TGTGCCAGCAACCCTGGGGGGAACATGAACACTGAAGCTTTCTTT
TRBV20-1	-	-	TRBJ1-1	CSGSEGHTEAFF	TGCAGTGGGAGTGAGGGGCACACTGAAGCTTTCTTT
TRBV6-2/TRBV6-3	-	TRBD2	TRBJ2-2	CASSYQFRGGRTTGELFF	TGTGCCAGCAGTTACCAATTTAGAGGCGGGAGAACAACCGGGGAGCTGTTTTTT
TRBV7-9	few	-	TRBJ1-4	CASSRGRNGEKLFF	TGTGCCAGCAGCCGGGGACGGAACGGGGAAAAACTGTTTTTT
TRBV2	once	-	TRBJ1-1	CASSAHLGVAFF	TGTGCCAGCAGTGCCCACCTCGGAGTAGCTTTCTTT